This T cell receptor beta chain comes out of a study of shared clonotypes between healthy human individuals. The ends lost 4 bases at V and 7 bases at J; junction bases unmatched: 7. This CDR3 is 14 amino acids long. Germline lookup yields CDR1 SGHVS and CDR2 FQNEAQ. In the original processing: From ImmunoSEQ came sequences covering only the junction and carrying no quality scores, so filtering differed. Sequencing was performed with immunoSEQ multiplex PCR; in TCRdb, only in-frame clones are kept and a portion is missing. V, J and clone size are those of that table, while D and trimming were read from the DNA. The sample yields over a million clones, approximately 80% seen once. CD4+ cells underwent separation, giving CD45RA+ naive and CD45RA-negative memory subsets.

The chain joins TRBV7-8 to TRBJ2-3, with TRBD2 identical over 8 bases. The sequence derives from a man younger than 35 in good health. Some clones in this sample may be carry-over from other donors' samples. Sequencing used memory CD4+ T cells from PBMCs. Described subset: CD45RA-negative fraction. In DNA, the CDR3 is TGTGCCAGCAGCTCCATGAGCGGGGGTTATACGCAGTATTTT. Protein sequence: CASSSMSGGYTQYF.